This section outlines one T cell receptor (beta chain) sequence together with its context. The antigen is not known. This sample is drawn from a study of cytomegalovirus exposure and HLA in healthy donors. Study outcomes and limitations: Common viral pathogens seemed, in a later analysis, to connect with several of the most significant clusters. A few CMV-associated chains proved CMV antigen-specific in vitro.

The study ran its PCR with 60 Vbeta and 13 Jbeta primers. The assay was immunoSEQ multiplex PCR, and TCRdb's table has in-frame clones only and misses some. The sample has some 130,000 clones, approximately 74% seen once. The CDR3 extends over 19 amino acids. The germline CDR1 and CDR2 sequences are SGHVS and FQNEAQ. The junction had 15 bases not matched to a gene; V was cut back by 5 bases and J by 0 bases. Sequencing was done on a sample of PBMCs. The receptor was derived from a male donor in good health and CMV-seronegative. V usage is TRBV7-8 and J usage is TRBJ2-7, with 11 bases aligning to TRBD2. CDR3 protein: CASSRIDTSGSPSSYEQYF. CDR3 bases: TGTGCCAGCAGCCGTATAGATACTAGCGGGAGCCCCAGCTCCTACGAGCAGTACTTC.